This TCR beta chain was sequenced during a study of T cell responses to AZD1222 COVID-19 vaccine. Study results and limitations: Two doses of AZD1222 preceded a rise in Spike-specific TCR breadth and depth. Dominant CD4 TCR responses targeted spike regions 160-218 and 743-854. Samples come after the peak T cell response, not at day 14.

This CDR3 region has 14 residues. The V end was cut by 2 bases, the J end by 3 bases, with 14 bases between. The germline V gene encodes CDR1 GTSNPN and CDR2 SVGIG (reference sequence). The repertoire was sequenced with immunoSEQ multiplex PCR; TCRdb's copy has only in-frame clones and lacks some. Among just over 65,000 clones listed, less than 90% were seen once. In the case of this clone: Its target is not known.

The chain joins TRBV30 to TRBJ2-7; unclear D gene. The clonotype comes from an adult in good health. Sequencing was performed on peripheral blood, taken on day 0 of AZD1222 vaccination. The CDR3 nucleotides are TGTGCCTGGAGTCCGAATGAGATCCTCTACGAGCAGTACTTC. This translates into CAWSPNEILYEQYF.